A selection of T cell receptor beta chains follows, all from one sample in a study of cytomegalovirus exposure and HLA in healthy donors. The table came from immunoSEQ multiplex PCR; TCRdb's copy has only in-frame clones and leaves some out. The data contain some 140,000 clones, 60% to 80% of them singletons. The specimen sequenced was PBMCs. The source of these receptors is a young man in good health and CMV-seronegative. Each CDR3 is given with its conserved first and last residue. The D gene is left open where the match is weak. Some rows mark clone size as missing; the rest say once, few, many or name a class of expanded clone.

CDR3 DNA: TGTGCCAGCAGCGTCCACCACCGACAGGGACCCACCGAGACCCAGTACTTC; CDR3 protein: CASSVHHRQGPTETQYF; J gene: TRBJ2-5; D gene: TRBD1; clone size: NA; V gene: TRBV9
CDR3 DNA: TGTGCCAGCAGCTTGGAGTTTTCGGGACAGTATGGCTGGGCCTTC; CDR3 protein: CASSLEFSGQYGWAF; J gene: TRBJ1-2; D gene: TRBD1; clone size: once; V gene: TRBV5-6
CDR3 DNA: TGTGCCAGCAGCTTGAACCAGGGGAGCACCTACGAGCAGTACTTC; CDR3 protein: CASSLNQGSTYEQYF; J gene: TRBJ2-7; D gene: NA; clone size: NA; V gene: TRBV5-4
CDR3 DNA: TGTGCCAGCAGCCCAGGACAGAACTATGGCTACACCTTC; CDR3 protein: CASSPGQNYGYTF; J gene: TRBJ1-2; D gene: NA; clone size: once; V gene: TRBV7-2
CDR3 DNA: TGTGCCAGCACCTTCACAGGGGGCGACTATGGCTACACCTTC; CDR3 protein: CASTFTGGDYGYTF; J gene: TRBJ1-2; D gene: TRBD1; clone size: NA; V gene: TRBV6-1
CDR3 DNA: TGCGCCAGCAGCTTGGGTGGCTCCCTTCCTAGCACAGATACGCAGTATTTT; CDR3 protein: CASSLGGSLPSTDTQYF; J gene: TRBJ2-3; D gene: NA; clone size: NA; V gene: TRBV5-1
CDR3 DNA: TGTGCCAGCAGCCAAGATCTTATGGGGGGAACTCTTAACACCATATATTTT; CDR3 protein: CASSQDLMGGTLNTIYF; J gene: TRBJ1-3; D gene: NA; clone size: NA; V gene: TRBV14
CDR3 DNA: TGTGCCACAGTTATCCGCACTGAAGCTTTCTTT; CDR3 protein: CATVIRTEAFF; J gene: TRBJ1-1; D gene: NA; clone size: NA; V gene: TRBV6-6
CDR3 DNA: TGCGCCAGCAGTTTTAGACAGGGGGAGCTGTTTTTT; CDR3 protein: CASSFRQGELFF; J gene: TRBJ2-2; D gene: NA; clone size: NA; V gene: TRBV5-1
CDR3 DNA: TGTGCCAGCAGCTTCCGAGATTATGGCTACACCTTC; CDR3 protein: CASSFRDYGYTF; J gene: TRBJ1-2; D gene: NA; clone size: few; V gene: TRBV7-2
CDR3 DNA: TGTGCCAGCAGGGTCAGTCGCAGCTCCTATAATTCACCCCTCCACTTT; CDR3 protein: CASRVSRSSYNSPLHF; J gene: TRBJ1-6; D gene: NA; clone size: few; V gene: TRBV2
CDR3 DNA: TGTGCCAGCAGCTTGGGGGGTGAAAAACTGTTTTTT; CDR3 protein: CASSLGGEKLFF; J gene: TRBJ1-4; D gene: NA; clone size: NA; V gene: TRBV7-6
CDR3 DNA: TGTGCCAGCAGCTTAAAGGCGGGGATCGAGACTGAAGCTTTCTTT; CDR3 protein: CASSLKAGIETEAFF; J gene: TRBJ1-1; D gene: NA; clone size: NA; V gene: TRBV7-6
CDR3 DNA: TGCGCCAGCAGCCAGGGTGGACAGAACACCGGGGAGCTGTTTTTT; CDR3 protein: CASSQGGQNTGELFF; J gene: TRBJ2-2; D gene: NA; clone size: few; V gene: TRBV4-3
CDR3 DNA: TGTGCCAGCGGCCCAATTTGGGGGGACAGGGGGCGCGATGGGACCTTC; CDR3 protein: CASGPIWGDRGRDGTF; J gene: TRBJ1-2; D gene: TRBD1; clone size: NA; V gene: TRBV6-6
CDR3 DNA: TGTGCCAGCAGCTTAGCGGGGCAGGGGTCAGAGACCCAGTACTTC; CDR3 protein: CASSLAGQGSETQYF; J gene: TRBJ2-5; D gene: NA; clone size: NA; V gene: TRBV7-6
CDR3 DNA: TGCGCCAGCAGCCTTGCCCCGACAGTTAACTATGGCTACACCTTC; CDR3 protein: CASSLAPTVNYGYTF; J gene: TRBJ1-2; D gene: NA; clone size: few; V gene: TRBV5-1
CDR3 DNA: TGTGCCAGCAGTCTCTCGGGACAGGGGAACACTGAAGCTTTCTTT; CDR3 protein: CASSLSGQGNTEAFF; J gene: TRBJ1-1; D gene: TRBD1; clone size: NA; V gene: TRBV28
CDR3 DNA: TGCAGCGTTGTCATCAGCCGCAGGGTATATTTT; CDR3 protein: CSVVISRRVYF; J gene: TRBJ1-3; D gene: NA; clone size: NA; V gene: TRBV29-1
CDR3 DNA: TGTGCCAGCAGTCGAGACAGGGATACAGATACGCAGTATTTT; CDR3 protein: CASSRDRDTDTQYF; J gene: TRBJ2-3; D gene: TRBD1; clone size: few; V gene: TRBV28
CDR3 DNA: TGTGCCAGCCGGAGGGTACCCGAGGGGGCCAACGTCCTGACTTTC; CDR3 protein: CASRRVPEGANVLTF; J gene: TRBJ2-6; D gene: NA; clone size: NA; V gene: TRBV19
CDR3 DNA: TGCGCCAGCAGCCAAGTCTTTACTGTTAATTCACCCCTCCACTTT; CDR3 protein: CASSQVFTVNSPLHF; J gene: TRBJ1-6; D gene: NA; clone size: once; V gene: TRBV4-1
CDR3 DNA: TGTGCCATCAATAGGGGGAACGGGGATACGCAGTATTTT; CDR3 protein: CAINRGNGDTQYF; J gene: TRBJ2-3; D gene: NA; clone size: NA; V gene: TRBV6-1
CDR3 DNA: TGTGCCAGCAGCCAAGAGGAGGCACAGGGCCGTTATGGCTACACCTTC; CDR3 protein: CASSQEEAQGRYGYTF; J gene: TRBJ1-2; D gene: NA; clone size: NA; V gene: TRBV4-2
CDR3 DNA: TGTGCCAGCAGCTTTGAGAGGATGAACTATGGCTACACCTTC; CDR3 protein: CASSFERMNYGYTF; J gene: TRBJ1-2; D gene: NA; clone size: NA; V gene: TRBV5-5